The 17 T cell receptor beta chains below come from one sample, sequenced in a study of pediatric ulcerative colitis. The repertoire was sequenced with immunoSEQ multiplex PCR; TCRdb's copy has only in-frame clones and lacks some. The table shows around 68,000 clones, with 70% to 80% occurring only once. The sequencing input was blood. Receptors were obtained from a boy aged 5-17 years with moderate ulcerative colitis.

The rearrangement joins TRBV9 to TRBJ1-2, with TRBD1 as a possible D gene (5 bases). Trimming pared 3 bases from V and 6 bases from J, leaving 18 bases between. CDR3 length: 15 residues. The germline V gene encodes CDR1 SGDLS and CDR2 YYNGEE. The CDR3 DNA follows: TGTGCCAGCAGCGCCACTACCGGGACGGAGGATGGCTACACCTTC. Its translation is CASSATTGTEDGYTF.

The CDR3 region is CASSRTGGTEAFF. In DNA form, the CDR3 reads TGTGCCAGCAGTCGGACGGGGGGCACTGAAGCTTTCTTT. The rearrangement uses TRBV7-3 and TRBJ1-1; D may be TRBD1 (5 bases). This CDR3 is built from 13 residues. V was pared by 6 bases and J by 4 bases, with 12 bases between. Per germline, CDR1 SGHTA and CDR2 FQGTGA.

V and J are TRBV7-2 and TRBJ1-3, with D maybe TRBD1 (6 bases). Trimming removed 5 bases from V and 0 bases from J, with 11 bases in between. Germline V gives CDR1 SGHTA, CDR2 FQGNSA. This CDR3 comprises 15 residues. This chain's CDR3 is CASSEDRSSGNTIYF. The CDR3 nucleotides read TGTGCCAGCAGCGAAGACAGGAGCTCTGGAAACACCATATATTTT.

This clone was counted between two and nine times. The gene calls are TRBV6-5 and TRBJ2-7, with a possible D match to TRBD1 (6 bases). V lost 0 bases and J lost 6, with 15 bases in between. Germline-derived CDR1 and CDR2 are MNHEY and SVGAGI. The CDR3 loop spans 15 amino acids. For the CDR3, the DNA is TGTGCCAGCAGTTACTCTTTACAGGGCCGCGGCGAGCAGTACTTC. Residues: CASSYSLQGRGEQYF.

CDR3 sequence reads: CASSSRARGSDEKLFF. The DNA for the CDR3 is TGTGCCAGCAGCTCCCGCGCTCGGGGGAGCGATGAAAAACTGTTTTTT. V and J are TRBV7-2 and TRBJ1-4; possibly TRBD1 for D (5 bases). Germline V gives CDR1 SGHTA, CDR2 FQGNSA. The CDR3 has 16 amino acids. The V gene lost 4 bases and the J gene lost 6 bases, with 18 bases spanning the gap.

Here the CDR3 DNA reads TGTGCCAGCAGTCGGGACACCGAAAACACTGAAGCTTTCTTT. Translating gives CASSRDTENTEAFF. This sequence joins TRBV6-6 and TRBJ1-1; TRBD1 might be the D (6 bases). Germline V lookup: CDR1 MNHNY, CDR2 SVGAGI (reference sequence). V lost 5 bases to trimming and J lost 2 bases, with 12 bases between them. The CDR3 has 14 residues.

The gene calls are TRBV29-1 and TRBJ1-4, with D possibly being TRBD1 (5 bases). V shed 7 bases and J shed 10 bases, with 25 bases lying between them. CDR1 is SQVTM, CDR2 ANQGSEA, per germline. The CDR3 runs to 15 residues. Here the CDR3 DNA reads TGCAGCGGGGGAATTTTGGGGGACCCGGAGAGAAAACTGTTTTTT. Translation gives CSGGILGDPERKLFF.

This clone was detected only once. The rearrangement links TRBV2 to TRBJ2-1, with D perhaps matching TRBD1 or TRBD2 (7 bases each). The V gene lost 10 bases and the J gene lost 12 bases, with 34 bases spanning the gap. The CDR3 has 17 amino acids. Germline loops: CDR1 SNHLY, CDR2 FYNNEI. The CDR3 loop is CATAGDRVSGPTAGQFF. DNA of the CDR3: TGTGCCACTGCGGGAGACAGGGTTTCAGGGCCTACAGCGGGGCAGTTCTTC.

CDR3 in amino acids: CASSLEGAMISGNTIYF. CDR3 bases: TGTGCCAGCAGCTTAGAGGGGGCCATGATCTCTGGAAACACCATATATTTT. V is TRBV7-9 and J is TRBJ1-3, with TRBD1 identical over 7 bases. The CDR3 is 17 amino acids. Germline trimming cut 1 base from V and 0 bases from J; bases unmatched to any gene: 6. Germline CDR1 SEHNR, CDR2 FQNEAQ (reference sequence). Full variable domain (missing parts from reference TRBV7-9 and TRBJ1-3): DTGVSQNPRHKITKRGQNVTFRCDPISEHNRLYWYRQTLGQGPEFLTYFQNEAQLEKSRLLSDRFSAERPKGSFSTLEIQRTEQGDSAMYLCASSLEGAMISGNTIYFGEGSWLTVV.

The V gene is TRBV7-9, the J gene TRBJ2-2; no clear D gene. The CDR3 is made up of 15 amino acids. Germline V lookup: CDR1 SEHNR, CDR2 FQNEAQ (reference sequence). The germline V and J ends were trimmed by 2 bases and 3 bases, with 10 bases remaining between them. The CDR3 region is CASSLSDVYTGELFF. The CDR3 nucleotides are TGTGCCAGCAGCTTATCGGATGTATACACCGGGGAGCTGTTTTTT.

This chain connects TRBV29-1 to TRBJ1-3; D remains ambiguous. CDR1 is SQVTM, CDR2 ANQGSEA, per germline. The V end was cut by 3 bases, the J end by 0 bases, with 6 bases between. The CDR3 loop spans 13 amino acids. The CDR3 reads CSVETASGNTIYF. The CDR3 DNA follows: TGCAGCGTTGAGACCGCCTCTGGAAACACCATATATTTT.

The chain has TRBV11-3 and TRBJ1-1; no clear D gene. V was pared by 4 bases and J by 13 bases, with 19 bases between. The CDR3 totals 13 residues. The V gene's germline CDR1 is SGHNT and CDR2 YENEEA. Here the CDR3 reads CASSSEFQGPVFF. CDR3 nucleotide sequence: TGTGCCAGCAGCTCAGAGTTCCAAGGACCCGTTTTCTTT.

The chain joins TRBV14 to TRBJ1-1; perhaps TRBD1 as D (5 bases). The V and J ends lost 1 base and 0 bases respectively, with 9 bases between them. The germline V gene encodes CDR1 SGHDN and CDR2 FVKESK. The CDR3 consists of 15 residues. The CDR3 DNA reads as TGTGCCAGCAGCCAAGTTGGAGGGGTGAACACTGAAGCTTTCTTT. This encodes CASSQVGGVNTEAFF.

The CDR3 here is CASSEGTFFPYEQYF. The CDR3 coding sequence is TGTGCCAGCAGTGAAGGCACCTTTTTCCCCTACGAGCAGTACTTC. The gene calls are TRBV6-1 and TRBJ2-7; D is unresolved. The CDR3 runs to 15 residues. Trimming left V 1 base short and J 2 bases short, with 12 bases between. CDR1 is MNHNS and CDR2 is SASEGT in the germline V gene.

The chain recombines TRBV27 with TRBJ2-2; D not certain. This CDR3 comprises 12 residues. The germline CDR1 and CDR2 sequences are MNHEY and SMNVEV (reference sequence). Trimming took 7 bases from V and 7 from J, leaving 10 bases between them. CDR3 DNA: TGTGCCAGCAAATCGGTGGTCGGGGAGCTGTTTTTT. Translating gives CASKSVVGELFF.

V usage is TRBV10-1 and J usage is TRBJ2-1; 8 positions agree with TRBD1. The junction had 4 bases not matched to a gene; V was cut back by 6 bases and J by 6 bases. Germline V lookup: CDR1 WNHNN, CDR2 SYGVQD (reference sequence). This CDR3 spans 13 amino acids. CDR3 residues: CASRRTGSNEQFF. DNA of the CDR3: TGCGCCAGCAGACGGACAGGGAGCAATGAGCAGTTCTTC.

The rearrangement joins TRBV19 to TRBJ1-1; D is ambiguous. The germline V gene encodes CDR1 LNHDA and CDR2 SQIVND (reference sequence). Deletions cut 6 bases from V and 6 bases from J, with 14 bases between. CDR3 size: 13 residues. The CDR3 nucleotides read TGTGCCAGTAGCCGACTCACTCAGTCTGAAGCTTTCTTT. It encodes CASSRLTQSEAFF. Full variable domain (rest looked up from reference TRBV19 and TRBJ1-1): DGGITQSPKYLFRKEGQNVTLSCEQNLNHDAMYWYRQDPGQGLRLIYYSQIVNDFQKGDIAEGYSVSREKKESFPLTVTSAQKNPTAFYLCASSRLTQSEAFFGQGTRLTVV.